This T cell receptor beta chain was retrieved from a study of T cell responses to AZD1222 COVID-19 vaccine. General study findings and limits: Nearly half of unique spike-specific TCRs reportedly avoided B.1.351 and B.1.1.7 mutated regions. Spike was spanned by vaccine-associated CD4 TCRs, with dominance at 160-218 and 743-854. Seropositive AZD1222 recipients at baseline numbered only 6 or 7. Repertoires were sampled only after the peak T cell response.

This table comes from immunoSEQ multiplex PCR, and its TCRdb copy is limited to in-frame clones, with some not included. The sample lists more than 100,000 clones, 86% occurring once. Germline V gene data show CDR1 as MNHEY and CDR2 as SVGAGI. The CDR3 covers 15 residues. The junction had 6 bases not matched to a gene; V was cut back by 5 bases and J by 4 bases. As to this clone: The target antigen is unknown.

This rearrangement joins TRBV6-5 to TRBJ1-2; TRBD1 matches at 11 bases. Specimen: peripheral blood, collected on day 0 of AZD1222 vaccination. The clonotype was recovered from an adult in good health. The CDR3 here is CASSPRTGGFYGYTF. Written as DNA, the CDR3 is TGTGCCAGCAGTCCAAGGACAGGGGGCTTCTATGGCTACACCTTC.